These 23 T cell receptor beta chains originate from one sample sequenced in a study of blood T cell repertoires in COVID-19. TCRdb keeps only in-frame clones here, not all; method: immunoSEQ multiplex PCR. The data show 95,000 to 110,000 clones, roughly 83% seen once. What was sequenced was peripheral blood. Receptors were obtained from a woman of 80 years or more with active or convalescent COVID-19.

V is TRBV29-1 and J is TRBJ2-5; D perhaps matches TRBD2 (6 bases). Germline assignment: CDR1 SQVTM and CDR2 ANQGSEA. V shed 4 bases and J shed 5 bases, with 17 bases lying between them. The CDR3 contains 14 residues. The CDR3 DNA is TGCAGCGTTGCGGGAGCAGGGCACGGGGAGACCCAGTACTTC. Translated: CSVAGAGHGETQYF.

This clone has just one count. The chain joins TRBV2 to TRBJ1-3; a weak D match, TRBD1 (5 bases). The CDR3 is 17 residues long. Germline CDR1 is SNHLY and CDR2 is FYNNEI. The V end lost 6 bases, the J end lost 0 bases, and 18 bases lay between the germline ends. In DNA, the CDR3 is TGTGCCAGCAGAGAGAGCGATGGACACCTCTCTGGAAACACCATATATTTT. Translated, it gives CASRESDGHLSGNTIYF.

The CDR3 loop is CASKLQGGVNNQPQHF. CDR3 coding DNA: TGTGCCAGTAAGTTACAGGGGGGTGTGAACAATCAGCCCCAGCATTTT. This chain links TRBV19 with TRBJ1-5; 8 nucleotides match TRBD1. Looked up from germline, CDR1 is LNHDA and CDR2 is SQIVND (reference sequence). V gave up 7 bases and J gave up 3 bases; unmatched junction bases: 11. The length of the CDR3 is 16 residues. Variable domain in full (rest from reference TRBV19 and TRBJ1-5): DGGITQSPKYLFRKEGQNVTLSCEQNLNHDAMYWYRQDPGQGLRLIYYSQIVNDFQKGDIAEGYSVSREKKESFPLTVTSAQKNPTAFYLCASKLQGGVNNQPQHFGDGTRLSIL.

Note on this clone: Other DNA sequences in the sample encode the same CDR3. V and J are TRBV24-1 and TRBJ1-5; a weak D match, TRBD1 (6 bases). CDR1 is KGHDR and CDR2 is SFDVKD in the germline V gene. The CDR3 spans 15 residues. V dropped 3 bases and J dropped 0 bases, with 8 bases sitting between them. The CDR3 sequence: CATSDGGYSNQPQHF. CDR3 bases: TGTGCCACCAGTGATGGGGGCTATAGCAATCAGCCCCAGCATTTT.

V is TRBV5-6 and J is TRBJ2-7; 7 nucleotides match TRBD2. Germline CDR1 SGHDT, CDR2 YYEEEE. With V trimmed by 4 bases and J by 9 bases, 7 bases remained unmatched. The CDR3 loop spans 12 amino acids. The CDR3 bases are TGTGCCAGCAGCGATGCGGGGGAGAGGCAGTACTTC. Protein: CASSDAGERQYF.

The chain joins TRBV28 to TRBJ1-1; D might be TRBD1 (5 bases). The germline V and J ends were trimmed by 7 bases and 10 bases, with 19 bases remaining between them. CDR1 is MDHEN, CDR2 SYDVKM, per germline. The CDR3 is made up of 13 amino acids. The CDR3 bases are TGTGCCAGCACCTTGGGGGGGACCACGCGAGCTTTCTTT. This gives the protein CASTLGGTTRAFF.

This sequence joins TRBV21-1 and TRBJ2-5; the table's TRBD2 call for D was not verified on the DNA. TRBV21-1 corresponds to a pseudogene. The CDR3 consists of 13 residues. For the CDR3, the DNA is TGTGCCAGCAGCACGCGGGGAGGCGAGACCCAGTACTTC. Residues: CASSTRGGETQYF.

V gene TRBV10-3 combines with J gene TRBJ2-7; weak D call: TRBD2 (6 bases). The ends were cut back, 3 bases at V and 0 bases at J, with 12 bases in the middle. CDR3 length: 15 amino acids. The V gene's germline CDR1 is ENHRY and CDR2 SYGVKD. CDR3 amino acids: CAISEAEGGSYEQYF. Here the CDR3 DNA reads TGTGCCATCAGTGAAGCGGAGGGCGGCTCCTACGAGCAGTACTTC.

The V and J genes are TRBV9 and TRBJ2-7, with 10 nucleotides matching TRBD2. The length of the CDR3 is 16 residues. CDR1 is SGDLS and CDR2 is YYNGEE in the germline V gene. J lost 4 bases, V lost 0 bases, and 7 bases had no gene match. CDR3: CASSVATSGGAYEQYF. For the CDR3, the DNA is TGTGCCAGCAGCGTAGCTACGAGCGGGGGGGCATACGAGCAGTACTTC.

CDR3 amino acids: CASRFLDRGTGELFF. The DNA for the CDR3 is TGTGCCAGCAGATTTCTCGACAGGGGAACCGGGGAGCTGTTTTTT. This chain links TRBV28 with TRBJ2-2; 8 bases agree with TRBD1. The CDR3 has 15 residues. From germline, CDR1 is MDHEN and CDR2 SYDVKM. V lost 6 bases to trimming and J lost 5 bases; unmatched junction nucleotides: 8.

The genes are TRBV28 and TRBJ2-5, with 7 bases identical to TRBD2. Germline CDR1 reads MDHEN; CDR2 reads SYDVKM. The CDR3 is 15 residues long. V lost 6 bases, J lost 5 bases, and 12 bases stayed unmatched. CDR3 bases: TGTGCCAGCAGAGTGGGCGGGACTACGATGGAGACCCAGTACTTC. It translates to CASRVGGTTMETQYF.

V is TRBV12-3 or TRBV12-4 and J is TRBJ2-1; 13 bases are shared with TRBD2. This CDR3 spans 13 amino acids. Trimming cost V 7 bases and J 8 bases; bases outside gene matches: 2. DNA of the CDR3: TGTGCCAGCAAAGGACTAGCGGGGGATGAGCAGTTCTTC. Protein: CASKGLAGDEQFF.

CDR3 loop: CASSQDSGPLNTEAFF. In DNA form, the CDR3 reads TGTGCCAGCTCACAAGACAGTGGGCCGTTGAACACTGAAGCTTTCTTT. The chain combines TRBV18 with TRBJ1-1; the D gene is possibly TRBD1 (5 bases). Trimming stripped 4 bases from V and 0 bases from J, with 15 bases between. The CDR3 has 16 amino acids. Germline V lookup: CDR1 KGHSH, CDR2 LQKENI. Variable domain in full (rest from reference TRBV18 and TRBJ1-1): NAGVMQNPRHLVRRRGQEARLRCSPMKGHSHVYWYRQLPEEGLKFMVYLQKENIIDESGMPKERFSAEFPKEGPSILRIQQVVRGDSAAYFCASSQDSGPLNTEAFFGQGTRLTVV.

The J gene is TRBJ1-2, the V gene TRBV27; 7 bases agree with TRBD1. The CDR3 is 13 residues long. V dropped 8 bases and J dropped 8; count of bases not matched to a gene: 11. Germline loops: CDR1 MNHEY, CDR2 SMNVEV (reference sequence). Written as DNA, the CDR3 is TGTGCCAGCCGAAGCCCAGGGGGGCACGGCTACACCTTC. This sequence encodes CASRSPGGHGYTF.

The chain combines TRBV19 with TRBJ1-1, with TRBD1 matching 8 bases. After removal of 6 bases from V and 4 bases from J, the junction contained 10 bases not matched to a gene. This CDR3 region has 15 residues. Germline V gene data show CDR1 as LNHDA and CDR2 as SQIVND (reference sequence). The CDR3, as DNA: TGTGCCAGTAGCACTAGGACAGGGAGGGCCACTGAAGCTTTCTTT. It yields the protein CASSTRTGRATEAFF.

The genes are TRBV28 and TRBJ2-1, with a tentative D call TRBD2 (5 bases). The V and J ends lost 7 bases and 4 bases respectively, with 8 bases between them. The CDR3 has 12 amino acids. CDR1 MDHEN and CDR2 SYDVKM come from the germline V gene. DNA of the CDR3: TGTGCCAGCACAGCGGTATACAATGAGCAGTTCTTC. Translated, it gives CASTAVYNEQFF.

The chain is built from TRBV5-1 and TRBJ2-2; no definite D call. This CDR3 contains 14 residues. V lost 0 bases and J lost 3, with 6 bases in between. Germline V lookup: CDR1 SGHRS, CDR2 YFSETQ. The CDR3: CASSLGQDTGELFF. DNA of the CDR3: TGCGCCAGCAGCTTGGGGCAGGACACCGGGGAGCTGTTTTTT.

The rearrangement uses TRBV6-2 or TRBV6-3 and TRBJ2-1, with 7 bases lining up with TRBD2. Unmatched junction bases numbered 3, after V lost 5 bases and J lost 2 bases. The germline V gene has CDR1 MNHEY and CDR2 SVGEGT. The CDR3 length is 14 residues. Here the CDR3 DNA reads TGTGCCAGCAGTACTAGCGTGACCTACAATGAGCAGTTCTTC. Protein sequence: CASSTSVTYNEQFF.

The chain couples TRBV28 to TRBJ2-2; 9 nucleotides match TRBD2. The CDR3 is made up of 14 amino acids. V lost 5 bases to trimming and J lost 9 bases; unmatched junction nucleotides: 7. Germline V CDR1 and CDR2: MDHEN, SYDVKM. The CDR3 coding sequence is TGTGCCAGCAGTATAGCGGGAGTAGGTCGGGAGCTGTTTTTT. Protein: CASSIAGVGRELFF. The complete variable domain, with remaining parts taken from reference TRBV28 and TRBJ2-2, reads DVKVTQSSRYLVKRTGEKVFLECVQDMDHENMFWYRQDPGLGLRLIYFSYDVKMKEKGDIPEGYSVSREKKERFSLILESASTNQTSMYLCASSIAGVGRELFFGEGSRLTVL.

The gene calls are TRBV5-5 and TRBJ1-1; D remains ambiguous. This CDR3 comprises 16 residues. V was pared by 1 base and J by 5 bases, with 18 bases between. Germline CDR1 and CDR2: SGHKS and YYEKEE (reference sequence). This chain's CDR3 is CASSLNYRAPGTEAFF. The CDR3 DNA follows: TGTGCCAGCAGCTTGAACTACCGGGCGCCGGGAACTGAAGCTTTCTTT.

V usage is TRBV5-1 and J usage is TRBJ1-1; 7 bases line up with TRBD1. Germline V gene data show CDR1 as SGHRS and CDR2 as YFSETQ. V shed 1 base and J 0 bases; nucleotides not matched to a gene: 3. This CDR3 comprises 15 residues. The CDR3 protein is CASSLTGAMNTEAFF. The CDR3 DNA follows: TGCGCCAGCAGCTTGACAGGGGCCATGAACACTGAAGCTTTCTTT.

This clone was counted only a few times. The chain is built from TRBV9 and TRBJ2-3; D not resolved. Germline CDR1 and CDR2: SGDLS and YYNGEE. CDR3 size: 14 residues. The V end was cut by 5 bases, the J end by 0 bases, with 10 bases between. The CDR3 sequence is CASSLQISTDTQYF. CDR3 bases: TGTGCCAGCAGTTTACAAATTAGCACAGATACGCAGTATTTT. The whole variable domain, filled in from reference TRBV9 and TRBJ2-3, reads DSGVTQTPKHLITATGQRVTLRCSPRSGDLSVYWYQQSLDQGLQFLIQYYNGEERAKGNILERFSAQQFPDLHSELNLSSLELGDSALYFCASSLQISTDTQYFGPGTRLTVL.

Only a few counts were recorded for this clone. The CDR3 DNA reads as TGTGCCTGGAGCGGGGGGACTAGCGGGAGAGTATTGGCCTACGAGCAGTACTTC. It yields the protein CAWSGGTSGRVLAYEQYF. The chain links TRBV30 to TRBJ2-7, with 14 bases lining up with TRBD2. Germline CDR1 is GTSNPN and CDR2 is SVGIG (reference sequence). V lost 3 bases to trimming and J lost 2 bases; unmatched junction nucleotides: 12. The CDR3 runs 18 residues.